These T cell receptor beta chains were read from a single sample in a study of shared clonotypes between healthy human individuals. TCRdb keeps only in-frame clones here, not all; method: immunoSEQ multiplex PCR. The data contain about 600,000 clones, nearly 97% of them seen just once; the ten biggest clones take up 0.11%. Specimen: naive CD8+ T cells sorted from blood. The receptors stem from a woman aged 25-40 years in good health. CDR3s include the opening cysteine and the closing phenylalanine or tryptophan. The order of the fields is D gene, V gene, J gene, clone size, CDR3 protein, CDR3 DNA. The D gene is left open where the match is weak. Rows give clone size only sometimes, using once, few, many, or a class for an expanded clone.

d_gene: -; v_gene: TRBV28; j_gene: TRBJ2-1; abundance: -; CDR3aa: CASSLSGADNEQFF; CDR3nt: TGTGCCAGCAGTTTATCGGGCGCCGACAATGAGCAGTTCTTC
d_gene: TRBD2; v_gene: TRBV10-1; j_gene: TRBJ2-3; abundance: -; CDR3aa: CASSELLAGGDTQYF; CDR3nt: TGCGCCAGCAGCGAACTGCTAGCGGGAGGAGATACGCAGTATTTT
d_gene: -; v_gene: TRBV10-2; j_gene: TRBJ1-5; abundance: -; CDR3aa: CATWGGSNQPQHF; CDR3nt: TGCGCGACGTGGGGCGGGAGCAATCAGCCCCAGCATTTT
d_gene: TRBD2; v_gene: TRBV5-4; j_gene: TRBJ2-5; abundance: -; CDR3aa: CASSSPSGSKETQYF; CDR3nt: TGTGCCAGCAGCTCACCTAGCGGGAGTAAAGAGACCCAGTACTTC
d_gene: -; v_gene: TRBV27; j_gene: TRBJ1-5; abundance: -; CDR3aa: CASSLGVRDPKHF; CDR3nt: TGTGCCAGCAGTTTAGGGGTGCGAGACCCCAAACATTTT
d_gene: TRBD1; v_gene: TRBV15; j_gene: TRBJ2-7; abundance: -; CDR3aa: CATSREGDRVNEQYF; CDR3nt: TGTGCCACCAGCAGAGAAGGGGACAGGGTGAACGAGCAGTACTTC
d_gene: TRBD2; v_gene: TRBV4-1; j_gene: TRBJ2-1; abundance: -; CDR3aa: CASSQDPSGSSYNEQFF; CDR3nt: TGCGCCAGCAGCCAAGATCCCAGCGGGAGCTCCTACAATGAGCAGTTCTTC
d_gene: TRBD2; v_gene: TRBV7-8; j_gene: TRBJ2-1; abundance: -; CDR3aa: CASSWGTSGSGSYNEQFF; CDR3nt: TGTGCCAGCAGCTGGGGGACTAGCGGGAGTGGGTCCTACAATGAGCAGTTCTTC
d_gene: TRBD1; v_gene: TRBV6-1; j_gene: TRBJ1-5; abundance: -; CDR3aa: CASSPPQGAIQPQHF; CDR3nt: TGTGCCAGCAGTCCTCCGCAGGGGGCAATTCAGCCCCAGCATTTT
d_gene: -; v_gene: TRBV27; j_gene: TRBJ1-2; abundance: once; CDR3aa: CASSLRGTAADGYTF; CDR3nt: TGTGCCAGCAGTTTAAGGGGGACGGCTGCTGACGGCTACACCTTC
d_gene: -; v_gene: TRBV27; j_gene: TRBJ1-6; abundance: -; CDR3aa: CASSVGGLVNSPLHF; CDR3nt: TGTGCCAGCAGCGTCGGGGGGCTCGTTAATTCACCCCTCCACTTT